The 9 T cell receptor beta chains below were found in one sample sequenced in a study of siplizumab effects on memory and regulatory T cells. Produced via immunoSEQ multiplex PCR; TCRdb's table is partial and in-frame only. The sample yields 95,000 to 100,000 clones, about 90% seen once. Sequencing was carried out using non-Treg CD4+ T cells sorted from blood. These receptors were taken from a human donor in good health.

The chain couples TRBV5-1 to TRBJ2-2; TRBD2 agrees at 10 bases. V lost 0 bases to trimming and J lost 6 bases; unmatched junction nucleotides: 8. CDR3 size: 17 residues. The germline gives CDR1 SGHRS, CDR2 YFSETQ. The CDR3 here is CASSLGAGTSVSGELFF. In DNA, the CDR3 is TGCGCCAGCAGCTTGGGGGCCGGGACTAGCGTATCCGGGGAGCTGTTTTTT.

This clone occurred once. The V call is TRBV14, the J call TRBJ1-2; a weak D match, TRBD1 (5 bases). The CDR3 contains 15 residues. In germline, CDR1 is SGHDN, CDR2 FVKESK. Deletions cut 5 bases from V and 7 bases from J, with 20 bases between. The DNA of the CDR3 is TGTGCCAGCAGCGCCCTTACTGGGGACTCGTTTGGCTACACCTTC. Protein sequence: CASSALTGDSFGYTF.

This clone was seen a single time. The chain joins TRBV5-4 to TRBJ2-1, with TRBD2 identical over 11 bases. V was pared by 0 bases and J by 3 bases, with 2 bases of the junction left unmatched. The length of the CDR3 is 16 residues. Germline V lookup: CDR1 SGHNT, CDR2 YYREEE (reference sequence). DNA of the CDR3: TGTGCCAGCAGCTTGGGTACTAGCGGGGGCTACAATGAGCAGTTCTTC. This translates into CASSLGTSGGYNEQFF.

The rearrangement joins TRBV4-3 to TRBJ1-1; D is undetermined. There are 15 residues in the CDR3. Germline CDR1 and CDR2: LGHNA and YSLEER. The ends were cut back, 1 base at V and 6 bases at J, with 15 bases in the middle. In DNA form, the CDR3 reads TGCGCCAGCAGCCAAGTCGCGGGAAGATACGCTGAAGCTTTCTTT. Translating gives CASSQVAGRYAEAFF.

CDR3 in amino acids: CASSHQAGGVSYEQYF. The CDR3 DNA reads as TGTGCCAGCAGCCACCAAGCGGGAGGGGTATCCTACGAGCAGTACTTC. The chain recombines TRBV4-2 with TRBJ2-7; TRBD2 matches 10 bases. This CDR3 contains 16 residues. Looked up from germline, CDR1 is LGHNA and CDR2 is YNFKEQ. J gave up 1 base and V 3 bases, and 6 bases lay outside the gene matches.

The gene calls are TRBV19 and TRBJ2-5; D possibly matches TRBD1 or TRBD2 (5 bases each). V was pared by 5 bases and J by 3 bases, with 13 bases between. The CDR3 totals 14 residues. Germline CDR1 LNHDA, CDR2 SQIVND (reference sequence). The CDR3 is CASSVGRPKETQYF. The CDR3 nucleotides are TGTGCCAGTAGTGTGGGACGGCCTAAAGAGACCCAGTACTTC.

V usage is TRBV7-6 and J usage is TRBJ1-3; TRBD1 matches 10 bases. This CDR3 contains 14 residues. The ends lost 5 bases at V and 6 bases at J; junction bases unmatched: 4. Germline CDR1 and CDR2: SGHVS and FNYEAQ. CDR3 residues: CASSRGTGENTIYF. In nucleotides, the CDR3 is TGTGCCAGCAGCCGGGGGACAGGGGAAAACACCATATATTTT.

The chain links TRBV6-1 to TRBJ2-7; D assignment may be TRBD1 or TRBD2 (5 bases each). The V gene's germline CDR1 is MNHNS and CDR2 SASEGT. The CDR3 consists of 13 residues. V was clipped by 7 bases and J by 3 bases, with 13 bases between them. CDR3 loop: CASKGVGVYEQYF. CDR3 nucleotides: TGTGCCAGCAAAGGGGTGGGAGTCTACGAGCAGTACTTC.

The gene calls are TRBV11-1 and TRBJ2-5; possible D gene TRBD1, 6 bases. CDR1 is SGHAT and CDR2 is FQDESV in the germline V gene (reference sequence). Trimming stripped 6 bases from V and 1 base from J, with 15 bases between. The CDR3 covers 15 residues. The DNA of the CDR3 is TGTGCCAGCAGAAAATCGACAGGCCTCCAAGAGACCCAGTACTTC. It is translated as CASRKSTGLQETQYF.